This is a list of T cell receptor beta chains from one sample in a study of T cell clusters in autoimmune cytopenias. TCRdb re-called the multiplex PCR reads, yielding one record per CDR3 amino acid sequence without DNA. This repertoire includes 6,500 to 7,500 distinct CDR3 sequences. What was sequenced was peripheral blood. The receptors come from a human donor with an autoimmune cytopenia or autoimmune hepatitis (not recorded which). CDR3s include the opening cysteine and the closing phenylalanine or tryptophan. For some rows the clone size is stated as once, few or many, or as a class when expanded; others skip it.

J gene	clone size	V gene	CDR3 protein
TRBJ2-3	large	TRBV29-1	CSPGTYGGTQYF
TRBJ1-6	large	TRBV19	CASRFRDSPLHF
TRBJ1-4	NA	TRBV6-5	CASSYGPGQGVEKLFF
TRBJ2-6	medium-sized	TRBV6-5	CASSYLSSGANVLTF
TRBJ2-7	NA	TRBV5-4	CASSQGTDISYEQYF
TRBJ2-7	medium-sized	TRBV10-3	CAISPGKGYEQYF
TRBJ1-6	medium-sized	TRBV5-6	CASSSRDRGFSPLHF
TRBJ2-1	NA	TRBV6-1	CASKSFLGWNNEQFF
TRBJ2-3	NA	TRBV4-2	CASSRLLTDTQYF
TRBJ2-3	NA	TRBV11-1	CASSLWGLAGVRGSTDTQYF
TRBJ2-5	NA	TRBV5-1	CASSLVGGSGQETQYF
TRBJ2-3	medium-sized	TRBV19	CASSRITSGGTDTQYF
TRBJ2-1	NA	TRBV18	CASSPPLAGGTYNEQFF
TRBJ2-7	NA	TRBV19	CASSIDLAGEQYF
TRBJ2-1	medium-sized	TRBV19	CASSTAGGPSFEQFF
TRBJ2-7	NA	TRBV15	CATSRERGFSYEQYF
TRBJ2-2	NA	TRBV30	CAWSVRVLQHTGELFF
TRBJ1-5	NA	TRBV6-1	CASSPQGLQSNQPQHF
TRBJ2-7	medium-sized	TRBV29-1	CSVGSGEREQYF
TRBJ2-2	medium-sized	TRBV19	CASSPRTGATGELFF
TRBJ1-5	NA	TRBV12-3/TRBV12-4	CASSPDRGNQPQHF
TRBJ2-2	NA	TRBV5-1	CASSRAPGELFF
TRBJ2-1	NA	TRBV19	CASTRLAGGPSPYNEQFF
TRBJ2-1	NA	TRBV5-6	CASSPYSQGGVYNEQFF
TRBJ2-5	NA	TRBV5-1	CASSLGMLGGQETQYF
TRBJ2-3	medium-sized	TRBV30	CACGTGDKISTDTQYF
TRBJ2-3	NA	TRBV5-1	CASSPGLAGAPDTQYF
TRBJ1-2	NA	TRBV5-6	CASIKDGWVQGYTF
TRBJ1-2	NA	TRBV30	CAWSLQSGGYTF
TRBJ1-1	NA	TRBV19	CASSTRAEAFF
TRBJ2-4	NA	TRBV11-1	CASSLLGTGGSNIQYF